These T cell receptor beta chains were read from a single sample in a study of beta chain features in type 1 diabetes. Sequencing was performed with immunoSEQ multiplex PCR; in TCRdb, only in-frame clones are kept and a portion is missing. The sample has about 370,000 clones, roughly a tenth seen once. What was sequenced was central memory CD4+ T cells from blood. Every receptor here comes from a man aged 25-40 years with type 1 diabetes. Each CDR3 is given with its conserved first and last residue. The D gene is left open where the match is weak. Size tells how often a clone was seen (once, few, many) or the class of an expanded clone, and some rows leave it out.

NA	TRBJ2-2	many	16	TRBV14	CASSLRDGRHTGELFF	TGTGCCAGCAGCCTACGGGACGGGCGGCACACCGGGGAGCTGTTTTTT
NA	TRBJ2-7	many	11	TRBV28	CASSPRTLSTF	TGTGCCAGCAGTCCGCGGACATTGTCGACCTTC
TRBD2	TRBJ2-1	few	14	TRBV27	CASSMDSGSGEQFF	TGTGCCAGCAGTATGGATAGCGGGTCGGGTGAGCAGTTCTTC
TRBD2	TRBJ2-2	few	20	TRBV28	CASRLTGLAGERGNTGELFF	TGTGCCAGCAGACTTACCGGGCTAGCGGGAGAGCGGGGGAACACCGGGGAGCTGTTTTTT
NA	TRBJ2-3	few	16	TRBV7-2	CASTKGLTGPADTQYF	TGTGCCAGCACCAAGGGACTTACCGGGCCCGCAGATACGCAGTATTTT
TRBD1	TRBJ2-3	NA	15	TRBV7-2	CASSFRDSFTDTQYF	TGTGCCAGCAGCTTCCGGGACAGCTTCACAGATACGCAGTATTTT
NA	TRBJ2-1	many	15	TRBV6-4	CASSVQGREYNEQFF	TGTGCCAGCAGTGTTCAGGGGAGAGAGTACAATGAGCAGTTCTTC
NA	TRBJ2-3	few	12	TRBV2	CASTGDTDTQYF	TGTGCCAGCACGGGGGACACAGATACGCAGTATTTT
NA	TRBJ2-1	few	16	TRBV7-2	CASSSHAGANYNEQFF	TGTGCCAGCAGCTCACATGCTGGGGCGAACTACAATGAGCAGTTCTTC
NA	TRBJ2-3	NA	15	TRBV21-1	CASSKVLGCWGTQYF	TGTGCCAGCAGCAAAGTCCTAGGTTGTTGGGGTACGCAGTATTTT
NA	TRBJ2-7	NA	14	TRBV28	CASSPPGFGYEQYF	TGTGCCAGCAGCCCCCCCGGGTTCGGGTACGAGCAGTACTTC
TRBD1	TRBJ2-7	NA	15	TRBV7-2	CASSFIGTGGSEQYF	TGTGCCAGCAGCTTTATAGGGACAGGGGGCTCCGAGCAGTACTTC
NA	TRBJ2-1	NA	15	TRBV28	CASSYFRVLAHEQFF	TGTGCCAGCAGTTACTTTAGGGTACTAGCCCATGAGCAGTTCTTC
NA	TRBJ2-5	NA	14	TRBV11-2	CASSSLSEEGTQYF	TGTGCCAGCAGCTCTCTCTCAGAGGAGGGGACCCAGTACTTC
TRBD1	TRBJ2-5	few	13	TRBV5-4	CASSLRQGETQYF	TGTGCCAGCAGCTTAAGACAGGGAGAGACCCAGTACTTC
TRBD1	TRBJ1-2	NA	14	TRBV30	CAWRGQGVGYGYTF	TGTGCCTGGAGGGGACAGGGGGTGGGCTATGGCTACACCTTC
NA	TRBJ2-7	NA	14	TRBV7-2	CASSLSLSSYEQYF	TGTGCCAGCAGCTTATCCCTTAGCTCCTACGAGCAGTACTTC
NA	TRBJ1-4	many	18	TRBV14	CASSQARTVLWGNEKLFF	TGTGCCAGCAGCCAGGCGAGGACAGTCCTTTGGGGTAATGAAAAACTGTTTTTT
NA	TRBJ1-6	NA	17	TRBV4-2	CASSQDTGDPGISPLHF	TGTGCCAGCAGCCAAGATACTGGGGACCCGGGGATCTCACCCCTCCACTTT
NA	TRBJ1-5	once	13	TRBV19	CASSPRTNQPQHF	TGTGCCAGTAGTCCGAGAACAAATCAGCCCCAGCATTTT
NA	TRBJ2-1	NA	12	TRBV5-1	CASSLDDNEQFF	TGCGCCAGCAGCTTGGATGACAATGAGCAGTTCTTC
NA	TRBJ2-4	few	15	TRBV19	CASSMVKIAKNIQYF	TGTGCCAGTAGTATGGTAAAGATAGCCAAAAACATTCAGTACTTC
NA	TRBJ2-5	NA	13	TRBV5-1	CASSLTVGETQYF	TGCGCCAGCAGCTTAACCGTTGGGGAGACCCAGTACTTC
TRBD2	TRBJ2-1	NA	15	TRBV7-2	CASSPWTSEYNEQFF	TGTGCCAGCAGCCCCTGGACTAGCGAGTACAATGAGCAGTTCTTC
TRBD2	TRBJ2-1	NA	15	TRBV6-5	CASSRLAGGYNEQFF	TGTGCCAGCAGCCGACTAGCGGGAGGGTACAATGAGCAGTTCTTC
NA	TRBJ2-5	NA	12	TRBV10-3	CAIRGWEETQYF	TGTGCCATCAGAGGCTGGGAAGAGACCCAGTACTTC
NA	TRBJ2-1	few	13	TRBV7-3	CASSLAADNEQFF	TGTGCCAGCAGCTTAGCGGCAGACAATGAGCAGTTCTTC
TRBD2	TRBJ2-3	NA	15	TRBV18	CASSRTSGFTDTQYF	TGTGCCAGTTCCCGGACTAGCGGCTTCACAGATACGCAGTATTTT
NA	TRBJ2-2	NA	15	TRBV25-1	CASGPTHANTGELFF	TGTGCCAGCGGACCAACACACGCGAACACCGGGGAGCTGTTTTTT
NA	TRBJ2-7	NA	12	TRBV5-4	CASSQDLREQYF	TGCGCCAGCAGCCAAGATCTGAGAGAGCAGTACTTC